The rows below give T cell receptor beta chains drawn from one sample of a study of shared clonotypes between healthy human individuals. The repertoire was sequenced with immunoSEQ multiplex PCR; TCRdb's copy has only in-frame clones and lacks some. Of 2.3 million or so clones in the sample, more than 85% were seen once. The sample consisted of naive CD4+ T cells from PBMCs. The receptor source for this set is a man aged 18 to 29 in good health. Some clones in this sample may be carry-over from other donors' samples. The CDR3 runs from the conserved cysteine through the conserved F or W. Each record gives: V gene, clone size, J gene, D gene, CDR3 DNA, CDR3 protein. A D gene is named only where the DNA matches it firmly. A clone size is listed for some rows: how often the clone was seen (once, few, many), or a class if it is expanded.

v_call: TRBV9; clone_size: -; j_call: TRBJ2-1; d_call: -; cdr3_nt: TGTGCCAGCAGCGTAGCTGGGTTCATCAATGAGCAGTTCTTC; cdr3_aa: CASSVAGFINEQFF
v_call: TRBV4-3; clone_size: -; j_call: TRBJ2-7; d_call: TRBD2; cdr3_nt: TGCGCCAGCAGCCAAGGTTGGACTAGTCCCCGTCGGGAGCAGTACTTC; cdr3_aa: CASSQGWTSPRREQYF
v_call: TRBV5-1; clone_size: -; j_call: TRBJ2-7; d_call: TRBD2; cdr3_nt: TGCGCCAGCAGCTTGCTAGCGGGAGTAGGCGAGCAGTACTTC; cdr3_aa: CASSLLAGVGEQYF
v_call: TRBV30; clone_size: -; j_call: TRBJ1-2; d_call: -; cdr3_nt: TGTGCCTGGAGTGTTGGGGCCCTGTCGTATGGCTACACCTTC; cdr3_aa: CAWSVGALSYGYTF
v_call: TRBV19; clone_size: -; j_call: TRBJ2-5; d_call: TRBD2; cdr3_nt: TGTGCCAGTAGGTCGGCGGGAGGTGGCGAGACCCAGTACTTC; cdr3_aa: CASRSAGGGETQYF
v_call: TRBV9; clone_size: -; j_call: TRBJ2-5; d_call: -; cdr3_nt: TGTGCCAGCAGCCCGTGGGACGGGGCCCAAGAGACCCAGTACTTC; cdr3_aa: CASSPWDGAQETQYF
v_call: TRBV11-2; clone_size: -; j_call: TRBJ1-3; d_call: -; cdr3_nt: TGTGCCAGCAGCTTTAACGCACGCTCTGGAAACACCATATATTTT; cdr3_aa: CASSFNARSGNTIYF
v_call: TRBV7-8; clone_size: -; j_call: TRBJ1-2; d_call: TRBD1; cdr3_nt: TGTGCCAGCAGCGCGACGCAGGGGGCTCGGGGCTACACCTTC; cdr3_aa: CASSATQGARGYTF
v_call: TRBV5-1; clone_size: -; j_call: TRBJ2-7; d_call: -; cdr3_nt: TGCGCCAGCAGCCTTCGGGCGGAAGCCTACGAGCAGTACTTC; cdr3_aa: CASSLRAEAYEQYF
v_call: TRBV29-1; clone_size: -; j_call: TRBJ1-1; d_call: -; cdr3_nt: TGCAGCGTTGTAGGGTGGAACACTGAAGCTTTCTTT; cdr3_aa: CSVVGWNTEAFF
v_call: TRBV11-1; clone_size: -; j_call: TRBJ2-2; d_call: -; cdr3_nt: TGTGCCAGCAGCTCCCCGACCAGGGGCGGCGGGGAGCTGTTTTTT; cdr3_aa: CASSSPTRGGGELFF
v_call: TRBV29-1; clone_size: -; j_call: TRBJ1-2; d_call: TRBD1; cdr3_nt: TGCAGCGTTGGAGGGGGACAGACTTCTTATGGCTACACCTTC; cdr3_aa: CSVGGGQTSYGYTF
v_call: TRBV4-1; clone_size: -; j_call: TRBJ2-7; d_call: TRBD1; cdr3_nt: TGCGCCAGCAGCCAAATTTCTAGGACAGGGGACTACGAGCAGTACTTC; cdr3_aa: CASSQISRTGDYEQYF
v_call: TRBV27; clone_size: -; j_call: TRBJ1-4; d_call: TRBD1; cdr3_nt: TGTGCCAGCAGTCTACGGACAGGGAACGAAAAACTGTTTTTT; cdr3_aa: CASSLRTGNEKLFF
v_call: TRBV2; clone_size: -; j_call: TRBJ1-2; d_call: -; cdr3_nt: TGTGCCAGCAGTGACGAAGTTAACTATGGCTACACCTTC; cdr3_aa: CASSDEVNYGYTF
v_call: TRBV9; clone_size: -; j_call: TRBJ2-5; d_call: -; cdr3_nt: TGTGCCAGCAGCGTAGTTGGAGGAGTGATCGAGACCCAGTACTTC; cdr3_aa: CASSVVGGVIETQYF
v_call: TRBV7-3; clone_size: -; j_call: TRBJ2-2; d_call: -; cdr3_nt: TGTGCCAGCAGCTCATCCACCGGGGAGCTGTTTTTT; cdr3_aa: CASSSSTGELFF
v_call: TRBV4-1; clone_size: -; j_call: TRBJ1-2; d_call: -; cdr3_nt: TGCGCCAGCAGCCCTCAGTGGACGGGAGGCGGAGGCTACACCTTC; cdr3_aa: CASSPQWTGGGGYTF
v_call: TRBV6-1; clone_size: -; j_call: TRBJ2-6; d_call: -; cdr3_nt: TGTGCCAGCAGTGAAGTCCCTCTCCAGCACTCTGGGGCCAACGTCCTGACTTTC; cdr3_aa: CASSEVPLQHSGANVLTF
v_call: TRBV28; clone_size: -; j_call: TRBJ1-4; d_call: TRBD1; cdr3_nt: TGTGCCAGCAGTTTGAGGGGGCCAACTAATGAAAAACTGTTTTTT; cdr3_aa: CASSLRGPTNEKLFF
v_call: TRBV5-6; clone_size: -; j_call: TRBJ2-2; d_call: TRBD2; cdr3_nt: TGTGCCAGCAGCCCGGGGGCCCTAGCGGGGACCACCGGGGAGCTGTTTTTT; cdr3_aa: CASSPGALAGTTGELFF
v_call: TRBV5-1; clone_size: -; j_call: TRBJ1-1; d_call: -; cdr3_nt: TGCGCCAGCAGCTTGGTTGGCTGGGGGACTGAAGCTTTCTTT; cdr3_aa: CASSLVGWGTEAFF
v_call: TRBV29-1; clone_size: -; j_call: TRBJ2-5; d_call: TRBD2; cdr3_nt: TGCAGCGTTGCTTGGTATGGGGGGGAACAAGAGACCCAGTACTTC; cdr3_aa: CSVAWYGGEQETQYF
v_call: TRBV30; clone_size: once; j_call: TRBJ1-5; d_call: -; cdr3_nt: TGTGCCTGGAGTGGGGCAGGAAGTAGCAATCAGCCCCAGCATTTT; cdr3_aa: CAWSGAGSSNQPQHF
v_call: TRBV28; clone_size: -; j_call: TRBJ1-2; d_call: -; cdr3_nt: TGTGCCAGCAGTTTCTCAGGGACTAACTATGGCTACACCTTC; cdr3_aa: CASSFSGTNYGYTF
v_call: TRBV28; clone_size: few; j_call: TRBJ2-1; d_call: -; cdr3_nt: TGTGCCAGCTGGCATAACGGCCTCCGGAGCTCCTACAATGAGCAGTTCTTC; cdr3_aa: CASWHNGLRSSYNEQFF
v_call: TRBV29-1; clone_size: -; j_call: TRBJ1-2; d_call: TRBD1; cdr3_nt: TGCAGCGTTGAAGGAAACCTAGGGGGCGGTGGCTACACCTTC; cdr3_aa: CSVEGNLGGGGYTF
v_call: TRBV6-1; clone_size: -; j_call: TRBJ1-1; d_call: -; cdr3_nt: TGTGCCAGCAGTGATTGGGGGGATCCTGAAGCTTTCTTT; cdr3_aa: CASSDWGDPEAFF
v_call: TRBV19; clone_size: -; j_call: TRBJ2-2; d_call: -; cdr3_nt: TGTGCCAGTAGTATTTCAGGGAACACCGGGGAGCTGTTTTTT; cdr3_aa: CASSISGNTGELFF
v_call: TRBV4-1; clone_size: -; j_call: TRBJ2-1; d_call: -; cdr3_nt: TGCGCCAGCAGCCAAGTTCGGGCCGCCCCTGAGCAGTTCTTC; cdr3_aa: CASSQVRAAPEQFF
v_call: TRBV2; clone_size: -; j_call: TRBJ1-1; d_call: -; cdr3_nt: TGTGCCAGCAGTGAAAGGCTAGGCAGGGAAGCTTTCTTT; cdr3_aa: CASSERLGREAFF
v_call: TRBV11-1; clone_size: -; j_call: TRBJ2-7; d_call: TRBD1; cdr3_nt: TGTGCCAGCAGCTGGGGACAGTCCTACGAGCAGTACTTC; cdr3_aa: CASSWGQSYEQYF
v_call: TRBV5-1; clone_size: -; j_call: TRBJ2-7; d_call: TRBD1; cdr3_nt: TGCGCCAGCAGCCCAACGATGGGACAGGGGGCTATCAACGAGCAGTACTTC; cdr3_aa: CASSPTMGQGAINEQYF
v_call: TRBV11-2; clone_size: -; j_call: TRBJ2-7; d_call: -; cdr3_nt: TGTGCCAGCAGTGACCCGGCAGGGGCCGACTACGAGCAGTACTTC; cdr3_aa: CASSDPAGADYEQYF
v_call: TRBV7-2; clone_size: -; j_call: TRBJ2-3; d_call: -; cdr3_nt: TGTGCCAGCAGCTTAGCCACTCACACAGATACGCAGTATTTT; cdr3_aa: CASSLATHTDTQYF
v_call: TRBV7-3; clone_size: -; j_call: TRBJ2-1; d_call: TRBD2; cdr3_nt: TGTGCCAGCAGCATTTCCCGGGAGGTTTACAATGAGCAGTTCTTC; cdr3_aa: CASSISREVYNEQFF
v_call: TRBV6-1; clone_size: once; j_call: TRBJ2-7; d_call: -; cdr3_nt: TGTGCCAGCATGAAAACGGCGGGACCAGCCTACGAGCAGTACTTC; cdr3_aa: CASMKTAGPAYEQYF
v_call: TRBV7-3; clone_size: -; j_call: TRBJ2-3; d_call: TRBD1; cdr3_nt: TGTGCCAGCGGGGACAGGGGGACAGATACGCAGTATTTT; cdr3_aa: CASGDRGTDTQYF
v_call: TRBV29-1; clone_size: few; j_call: TRBJ1-1; d_call: -; cdr3_nt: TGCAGCGTATTAAACACTGAAGCTTTCTTT; cdr3_aa: CSVLNTEAFF
v_call: TRBV4-1; clone_size: -; j_call: TRBJ2-5; d_call: -; cdr3_nt: TGCGCCAGCAGCCAAGATCAGGGTGGGTTATGGGAGACCCAGTACTTC; cdr3_aa: CASSQDQGGLWETQYF
v_call: TRBV5-1; clone_size: -; j_call: TRBJ1-2; d_call: -; cdr3_nt: TGCGCCAGCAGCATAGGCCCGATGAGTGGCTACACCTTC; cdr3_aa: CASSIGPMSGYTF
v_call: TRBV18; clone_size: -; j_call: TRBJ1-2; d_call: -; cdr3_nt: TGTGCCAGCTCACCGGAGACAGCACCGAACTATGGCTACACCTTC; cdr3_aa: CASSPETAPNYGYTF
v_call: TRBV6-7; clone_size: -; j_call: TRBJ2-1; d_call: TRBD2; cdr3_nt: TGTGCCAGCAGTTACTGGGTCGGGACTAGCGGGAGACACAATGAGCAGTTCTTC; cdr3_aa: CASSYWVGTSGRHNEQFF
v_call: TRBV7-2; clone_size: -; j_call: TRBJ2-2; d_call: TRBD1; cdr3_nt: TGTGCCAGCAGCCCCTGGGACAGACTTTACACCGGGGAGCTGTTTTTT; cdr3_aa: CASSPWDRLYTGELFF
v_call: TRBV5-1; clone_size: -; j_call: TRBJ2-3; d_call: TRBD2; cdr3_nt: TGCGCCAGCAGCTCCCCGGGAGGGCCGACAGATACGCAGTATTTT; cdr3_aa: CASSSPGGPTDTQYF
v_call: TRBV9; clone_size: -; j_call: TRBJ2-1; d_call: TRBD2; cdr3_nt: TGTGCCAGCAGCACCACTAGCGGGAGCTCCAATGAGCAGTTCTTC; cdr3_aa: CASSTTSGSSNEQFF
v_call: TRBV5-1; clone_size: -; j_call: TRBJ1-3; d_call: TRBD1; cdr3_nt: TGCGCCAGCAGCTTTGCAGGGGGCTCGGGAAACACCATATATTTT; cdr3_aa: CASSFAGGSGNTIYF
v_call: TRBV5-4; clone_size: -; j_call: TRBJ1-1; d_call: -; cdr3_nt: TGTGCCAGCAGCGGTAGGGGGGAGAAGAGTGAAGCTTTCTTT; cdr3_aa: CASSGRGEKSEAFF
v_call: TRBV27; clone_size: -; j_call: TRBJ2-3; d_call: -; cdr3_nt: TGTGCCAGCAGTTTAGGTGGGATTAGCACAGATACGCAGTATTTT; cdr3_aa: CASSLGGISTDTQYF
v_call: TRBV5-8; clone_size: -; j_call: TRBJ2-3; d_call: TRBD1; cdr3_nt: TGTGCCAGCAGCCAACAGGGGGCGCCCGCAGATACGCAGTATTTT; cdr3_aa: CASSQQGAPADTQYF
v_call: TRBV5-8; clone_size: once; j_call: TRBJ1-3; d_call: -; cdr3_nt: TGTGCCAGCAGGCGCAAGAGGGGAGCTGGAAACACCATATATTTT; cdr3_aa: CASRRKRGAGNTIYF
v_call: TRBV29-1; clone_size: -; j_call: TRBJ1-1; d_call: -; cdr3_nt: TGCAGCGTTCCGGGACTATGGTTCACTGAAGCTTTCTTT; cdr3_aa: CSVPGLWFTEAFF
v_call: TRBV7-3; clone_size: -; j_call: TRBJ2-3; d_call: -; cdr3_nt: TGTGCCAGCAGCAGGACGGGCCAGGGAGATACGCAGTATTTT; cdr3_aa: CASSRTGQGDTQYF
v_call: TRBV7-8; clone_size: -; j_call: TRBJ2-2; d_call: -; cdr3_nt: TGTGCCAGCAGCTCAAGGGATCTCACCACCGGGGAGCTGTTTTTT; cdr3_aa: CASSSRDLTTGELFF
v_call: TRBV5-8; clone_size: -; j_call: TRBJ1-5; d_call: -; cdr3_nt: TGTGCCAGCAGCTCACGGACGGGGAATCAGCCCCAGCATTTT; cdr3_aa: CASSSRTGNQPQHF
v_call: TRBV5-1; clone_size: -; j_call: TRBJ2-2; d_call: -; cdr3_nt: TGCGCCAGCAGCTTACTAGAAATCACCGGGGAGCTGTTTTTT; cdr3_aa: CASSLLEITGELFF
v_call: TRBV19; clone_size: -; j_call: TRBJ1-2; d_call: -; cdr3_nt: TGTGCCAGTAGTATGAGTGGTTATGGCTACACCTTC; cdr3_aa: CASSMSGYGYTF
v_call: TRBV11-3; clone_size: -; j_call: TRBJ1-1; d_call: TRBD1; cdr3_nt: TGTGCCAGCAGCTTAGGGACAGGGGGAAACACTGAAGCTTTCTTT; cdr3_aa: CASSLGTGGNTEAFF